The present TCR beta chain was sequenced within a study of blood T cell repertoires in COVID-19. Background on the study: Researchers got acute and convalescent COVID-19 samples from the United States, Italy and Spain. PBMCs, B-cell-depleted T cells, or T cells provided the cDNA or gDNA that made up the material.

In the authors' workflow: Counts of nucleated cells, estimated from reference gene primer amplification, were obtained. Clones were sequenced by immunoSEQ multiplex PCR, and TCRdb holds only the in-frame ones, with some missing. The D gene and trimming were derived from the DNA, and the V and J assignments and clone size from that table. The sample consists of 43,000 or so clones, 90% of them appearing once. The germline gives CDR1 SGHTA, CDR2 FQGNSA. The CDR3 runs 15 residues. The ends lost 8 bases at V and 4 bases at J; junction bases unmatched: 7. The TCR originated in a human donor in a cohort sampled during active COVID-19. This chain joins TRBV7-2 and TRBJ2-7, with TRBD2 matching 14 bases. Input material: peripheral blood. As DNA, the CDR3 is TGTGCCAGCGGGGGACTAGCGGGAGTATCGTACGAGCAGTACTTC. This encodes CASGGLAGVSYEQYF.